The 25 T cell receptor beta chains below come from one sample, sequenced in a study of T cell responses to AZD1222 COVID-19 vaccine. Here immunoSEQ multiplex PCR was the method, and the copy in TCRdb shows in-frame clones only, minus some. The sample lists around 120,000 clones, approximately 85% occurring once. Specimen: peripheral blood, collected on day 0 of MenACWY control vaccination. These receptor sequences come from an adult in good health.

The gene calls are TRBV28 and TRBJ2-3; TRBD1 matches 7 bases. Germline V gene lookup returns CDR1 MDHEN and CDR2 SYDVKM. The CDR3 has 15 amino acids. The junction had 5 bases not matched to a gene; V was cut back by 2 bases and J by 3 bases. The CDR3 DNA reads TGTGCCAGCAGTTTAGAGTGGGACAGAACAGATACGCAGTATTTT. Residues: CASSLEWDRTDTQYF.

This chain links TRBV18 with TRBJ2-1, with TRBD1 as a possible D gene (5 bases). Germline-derived CDR1 and CDR2 are KGHSH and LQKENI. CDR3 size: 13 residues. V was cut by 6 bases and J by 2 bases, with 8 bases left in between. The CDR3 DNA reads TGTGCCAGCTCCCCGGACACCTACAATGAGCAGTTCTTC. It encodes CASSPDTYNEQFF.

The chain employs TRBV7-2 and TRBJ1-6, with D possibly matching TRBD1 (5 bases). The CDR3 contains 12 residues. V lost 2 bases, J lost 13 bases, and 9 bases lay in between. The germline V gene encodes CDR1 SGHTA and CDR2 FQGNSA. CDR3 sequence: CASSLQGGPLHF. CDR3 bases: TGTGCCAGCAGCTTACAGGGAGGTCCCCTCCACTTT. The complete variable domain, with remaining parts taken from reference TRBV7-2 and TRBJ1-6, reads GAGVSQSPSNKVTEKGKDVELRCDPISGHTALYWYRQSLGQGLEFLIYFQGNSAPDKSGLPSDRFSAERTGGSVSTLTIQRTQQEDSAVYLCASSLQGGPLHFGNGTRLTVT.

The V and J genes are TRBV24-1 and TRBJ1-5; the D is unclear. Germline assignment: CDR1 KGHDR and CDR2 SFDVKD. The CDR3 spans 12 residues. Trimming cost V 4 bases and J 4 bases, with 4 bases left between them. Written as DNA, the CDR3 is TGTGCCACCAGTGACAGTAATCAGCCCCAGCATTTT. It yields the protein CATSDSNQPQHF.

The rearrangement uses TRBV7-9 and TRBJ2-7; the D gene could be TRBD1 or TRBD2 (5 bases each). The CDR3 is made up of 13 amino acids. Germline CDR1 and CDR2: SEHNR and FQNEAQ (reference sequence). V gave up 5 bases and J gave up 3 bases, with 11 bases separating them. CDR3 nucleotide sequence: TGTGCCAGCAGCCCCGGGACCTTCTACGAGCAGTACTTC. Protein: CASSPGTFYEQYF.

The chain recombines TRBV7-2 with TRBJ1-2; TRBD1 aligns across 9 bases. The CDR3 contains 15 residues. Trimming cost V 3 bases and J 6 bases; bases outside gene matches: 8. Germline V CDR1 and CDR2: SGHTA, FQGNSA. CDR3 sequence reads: CASSFYLRDRDGYTF. DNA for the CDR3: TGTGCCAGCAGCTTCTACCTCCGGGACAGGGATGGCTACACCTTC. Drawing the rest from reference TRBV7-2 and TRBJ1-2, the complete variable domain is GAGVSQSPSNKVTEKGKDVELRCDPISGHTALYWYRQSLGQGLEFLIYFQGNSAPDKSGLPSDRFSAERTGGSVSTLTIQRTQQEDSAVYLCASSFYLRDRDGYTFGSGTRLTVV.

The chain has TRBV15 and TRBJ2-3; possibly TRBD1 for D (6 bases). V lost 6 bases and J lost 5, with 24 bases in between. This CDR3 contains 17 residues. Germline V gene lookup returns CDR1 LNHNV and CDR2 YYDKDF (reference sequence). CDR3 bases: TGTGCCACCAGTACCACACTCGCAGGGGCGTTTCGAGATACGCAGTATTTT. Translation gives CATSTTLAGAFRDTQYF. Combining the CDR3 with reference TRBV15 and TRBJ2-3 gives the whole variable domain DAMVIQNPRYQVTQFGKPVTLSCSQTLNHNVMYWYQQKSSQAPKLLFHYYDKDFNNEADTPDNFQSRRPNTSFCFLDIRSPGLGDTAMYLCATSTTLAGAFRDTQYFGPGTRLTVL.

The rearrangement uses TRBV7-3 and TRBJ2-1; D perhaps matches TRBD1 (7 bases). The CDR3 is 16 amino acids. The germline CDR1 and CDR2 sequences are SGHTA and FQGTGA. Trimming left V 6 bases short and J 8 bases short, with 23 bases between. CDR3 DNA sequence: TGTGCCAGCAGTCCAGGGGGTGCGGGATCCCCAGATGAGCAGTTCTTC. As protein: CASSPGGAGSPDEQFF.

The CDR3: CASSIDRGANQPQHF. The CDR3 coding sequence is TGTGCCAGTAGTATAGATCGGGGGGCCAATCAGCCCCAGCATTTT. This chain joins TRBV19 and TRBJ1-5; D is perhaps TRBD1 (6 bases). V was pared by 0 bases and J by 3 bases, with 9 bases between. Per germline, CDR1 LNHDA and CDR2 SQIVND (reference sequence). CDR3 size: 15 residues. Looking up the rest from reference TRBV19 and TRBJ1-5 gives the full variable domain: DGGITQSPKYLFRKEGQNVTLSCEQNLNHDAMYWYRQDPGQGLRLIYYSQIVNDFQKGDIAEGYSVSREKKESFPLTVTSAQKNPTAFYLCASSIDRGANQPQHFGDGTRLSIL.

The rearrangement uses TRBV12-5 and TRBJ2-7; D may correspond to TRBD1 or TRBD2 (6 bases each). Germline lookup yields CDR1 LGHNT and CDR2 FRNRAP. V was pared by 1 base and J by 4 bases, with 23 bases between. This CDR3 comprises 18 residues. This CDR3 reads CASGLARTPGQGGYEQYF. The CDR3 region has the DNA TGTGCTAGTGGTTTGGCTAGAACCCCGGGACAAGGGGGGTACGAGCAGTACTTC. Drawing the rest from reference TRBV12-5 and TRBJ2-7, the complete variable domain is DARVTQTPRHKVTEMGQEVTMRCQPILGHNTVFWYRQTMMQGLELLAYFRNRAPLDDSGMPKDRFSAEMPDATLATLKIQPSEPRDSAVYFCASGLARTPGQGGYEQYFGPGTRLTVT.

V usage is TRBV28 and J usage is TRBJ1-4; 10 bases agree with TRBD1. Germline lookup yields CDR1 MDHEN and CDR2 SYDVKM. The CDR3 has 14 residues. V shed 10 bases and J 7 bases; nucleotides not matched to a gene: 9. CDR3 sequence: CATHRQGASEKLFF. CDR3 DNA sequence: TGTGCCACCCATCGACAGGGGGCTAGTGAAAAACTGTTTTTT.

V is TRBV2 and J is TRBJ2-5, with TRBD2 matching 8 bases. Germline trimming cut 5 bases from V and 2 bases from J; bases unmatched to any gene: 7. Germline V gene lookup returns CDR1 SNHLY and CDR2 FYNNEI. This CDR3 is built from 15 residues. DNA of the CDR3: TGTGCCAGCAGTTGGGGCGGGGGGCCACAAGAGACCCAGTACTTC. It codes for CASSWGGGPQETQYF.

The chain is built from TRBV7-2 and TRBJ1-4, with 9 bases matching TRBD1. Germline-derived CDR1 and CDR2 are SGHTA and FQGNSA. The V and J ends lost 1 base and 11 bases, in that order; junction bases with no gene match: 5. The CDR3 is 14 amino acids. The CDR3 protein is CASSLGTGDWKLFF. For the CDR3, the DNA is TGTGCCAGCAGCTTAGGGACAGGGGACTGGAAACTGTTTTTT.

This chain connects TRBV9 to TRBJ2-3, with D perhaps given as TRBD1 or TRBD2 (5 bases each). Trimming pared 0 bases from V and 0 bases from J, leaving 11 bases between. Germline lookup yields CDR1 SGDLS and CDR2 YYNGEE. The CDR3 consists of 16 residues. The CDR3 DNA is TGTGCCAGCAGCGTAGGGGGGAGCGCCAGCACAGATACGCAGTATTTT. Translating it yields CASSVGGSASTDTQYF. Filled out from reference TRBV9 and TRBJ2-3, the complete variable domain reads DSGVTQTPKHLITATGQRVTLRCSPRSGDLSVYWYQQSLDQGLQFLIQYYNGEERAKGNILERFSAQQFPDLHSELNLSSLELGDSALYFCASSVGGSASTDTQYFGPGTRLTVL.

V gene TRBV5-1 combines with J gene TRBJ1-6, with D hard to call. The CDR3 is 14 residues long. Trimming stripped 4 bases from V and 7 bases from J, with 12 bases between. CDR1 and CDR2 (germline): SGHRS, YFSETQ. The CDR3 spells CASSPGENNSPLHF. The CDR3 region has the DNA TGCGCCAGCAGCCCCGGGGAAAACAATTCACCCCTCCACTTT.

The J gene is TRBJ1-2, the V gene TRBV5-1; D is ambiguous. The CDR3 loop spans 14 amino acids. Germline assignment: CDR1 SGHRS and CDR2 YFSETQ. The germline V and J ends were trimmed by 4 bases and 3 bases, with 13 bases remaining between them. CDR3 amino acids: CASSRSGFDYGYTF. The CDR3 nucleotides are TGCGCCAGCAGCCGGTCGGGGTTTGACTATGGCTACACCTTC.

In DNA, the CDR3 is TGTGCCAGCAGCCCGGGACACTGGAACACTGAAGCTTTCTTT. This codes for CASSPGHWNTEAFF. The chain combines TRBV3-1 (or the pseudogene TRBV3-2) with TRBJ1-1; D perhaps matches TRBD1 (6 bases). V lost 4 bases and J 1 base, leaving 10 bases between the germline ends. Germline CDR1 is LGHDT and CDR2 is YNNKEL (reference sequence). This CDR3 is 14 amino acids long.

The chain uses TRBV5-8 and TRBJ1-4, with D hard to call. The CDR3 spans 14 residues. V lost 4 bases, J lost 6 bases, and 13 bases lay in between. Germline V gene data show CDR1 as SGHTS and CDR2 as YDEGEE. The CDR3 sequence: CASSLLPLDEKLFF. The CDR3 nucleotides are TGTGCCAGCAGCCTACTACCCCTGGATGAAAAACTGTTTTTT. The full variable domain, with the rest looked up from reference TRBV5-8 and TRBJ1-4, is EAGVTQSPTHLIKTRGQQATLRCSPISGHTSVYWYQQALGLGLQFLLWYDEGEERNRGNFPPRFSGRQFPNYSSELNVNALELEDSALYLCASSLLPLDEKLFFGSGTQLSVL.

The chain has TRBV20-1 and TRBJ2-1; D not certain. V lost 3 bases, J lost 6 bases, and 18 bases lay in between. CDR3 length: 15 residues. Germline V lookup: CDR1 DFQATT, CDR2 SNEGSKA (reference sequence). The CDR3 loop reads CSASLGFSIFNEQFF. CDR3 sequence (DNA): TGCAGTGCTAGTCTCGGGTTTTCCATATTCAATGAGCAGTTCTTC.

The V and J genes are TRBV28 and TRBJ2-7; tentative D call: TRBD2 (6 bases). The CDR3 runs 15 residues. The germline V gene encodes CDR1 MDHEN and CDR2 SYDVKM. Trimming shortened V by 3 bases and J by 7 bases, and 19 bases separated the two germline ends. The DNA for the CDR3 is TGTGCCAGCAGTTTGGCTACCCCCGGGGCGGGGGAGCAGTACTTC. Its translation is CASSLATPGAGEQYF.

This chain connects TRBV2 to TRBJ2-3; tentative D call: TRBD1 (6 bases). CDR1 and CDR2 (germline): SNHLY, FYNNEI. The CDR3 spans 15 residues. Trimming removed 3 bases at V and 1 base at J, with 11 bases between. The DNA of the CDR3 is TGTGCCAGCAGTGACGGGGCAGGGGGCACAGATACGCAGTATTTT. Encoded protein: CASSDGAGGTDTQYF.

The CDR3 sequence is CASSLVPLAGDTDTQYF. The CDR3 DNA sequence: TGCGCCAGCAGCTTGGTACCACTAGCGGGGGACACAGATACGCAGTATTTT. V usage is TRBV5-1 and J usage is TRBJ2-3; the match to TRBD2 covers 11 bases. This CDR3 has 17 amino acids. With V trimmed by 0 bases and J by 2 bases, 5 bases remained unmatched. Germline CDR1 reads SGHRS; CDR2 reads YFSETQ.

The CDR3 loop is CATTLVGEQYF. CDR3 nucleotides: TGTGCCACCACATTAGTTGGGGAGCAGTACTTC. The genes are TRBV24-1 and TRBJ2-7, with D unresolved. There are 11 residues in the CDR3. Germline lookup yields CDR1 KGHDR and CDR2 SFDVKD. V was cut by 8 bases and J by 7 bases, with 11 bases left in between.

This chain links TRBV11-3 with TRBJ2-5; a weak D match, TRBD1 (6 bases). V dropped 1 base and J dropped 2 bases, with 8 bases sitting between them. Germline lookup yields CDR1 SGHNT and CDR2 YENEEA. This CDR3 contains 14 residues. CDR3 nucleotides: TGTGCCAGCAGCTTAGTTGGACAGCAAGAGACCCAGTACTTC. It is translated as CASSLVGQQETQYF.

The genes are TRBV19 and TRBJ1-4; TRBD1 is a possible D gene (5 bases). Germline assignment: CDR1 LNHDA and CDR2 SQIVND (reference sequence). Trimming took off 5 bases at V and 2 bases at J, with 9 bases between the two ends. The CDR3 runs 14 residues. CDR3 nucleotide sequence: TGTGCCAGTAGTTCGGGGACTACTAATGAAAAACTGTTTTTT. It translates to CASSSGTTNEKLFF.